This T cell receptor (beta chain) was sequenced in a study of blood T cell repertoires in COVID-19 (dated by TCRdb to 2019 to 2021). Turning to the overall study: Collaborator samples came from the United States, Italy and Spain and covered acute and convalescent phases of COVID-19. The material from the prospective study consisted of cDNA or gDNA derived from T cells, B-cell-depleted T cells, or PBMCs. The dataset comprised deeply sampled blood TCRbeta repertoires from subjects exposed to, actively infected with, or recovered from COVID-19. The repertoires were made available in a free public database intended to serve as a resource for research on the immune response to SARS-CoV-2. The samples were drawn from the first 160 participants of the ongoing ImmuneRACE study and from 950 to 1,500 subjects provided by 6 global collaborators. The sample metadata nearly always contained a de-identified subject ID, COVID-19 status, age in years and sex. HLA class I and class II types, where available, came from metadata supplied by the sample provider rather than from assay-based typing.

Turning to this clone: Its antigen has not been determined. Qualities for individual bases were not recorded, and no much larger clone is one base off.

The investigation overall reported the following: How much clinical and demographic metadata was included differed by source and by participant, and the metadata was provided uncurated.

Inclusive of the bounding cysteine and phenylalanine, the CDR3 is 17 residues long. The read is trimmed to its CDR3 DNA, 51 bases read in frame from base 1. The germline V gene (reference sequence) sets CDR1 to MNHNY and CDR2 to SVGAGI. V drops 5 bases and J drops 2 bases, leaving 19 bases in between. The collaborating institutions used their own protocols to collect whole blood in K2EDTA tubes. For TCRbeta analysis, collaborator samples were shipped as frozen whole blood, as isolated PBMCs, or as DNA extracted from either sample type. TCRbeta CDR3 regions were amplified from genomic DNA by means of the immunoSEQ Assay, a bias-controlled multiplex PCR. Turning to the authors' computational methods: The number of nucleated cells in each sample was estimated from the amplification of reference gene primers within the assay. To quantify the absolute abundance of each unique TCRbeta CDR3 rearrangement, sequence reads were collapsed and filtered. Productive Simpson clonality was computed per sample as the square root of Simpson's diversity index over productive rearrangements. The table comes from immuneACCESS by way of TCRdb, which keeps in-frame sequences with V and J called. Part of the clones is missing from these tables; in studies checked, under half for an unresolved V gene and the rest for unknown reasons. From that table come the V and J calls and clone size; the DNA was used to work out D and trimming. This sample has approximately 190,000 clones in its table, and approximately 85% of those were observed once. The top ten clones comprise approximately 5.1% of the sample.

Sequencing input: peripheral blood. The chain is made from TRBV6-6 and TRBJ1-5, with no confidently assigned D gene. This clonotype originated in a woman aged 70-85 years with active or convalescent COVID-19. Here is the DNA: TGTGCCAGCAGTCCCAACGTCGGGGTGGAGGGCAATCAGCCCCAGCATTTT. It translates as CASSPNVGVEGNQPQHF.